This T cell receptor (beta chain) was retrieved from a study of response to subunit inactivated influenza vaccine. Study-level findings and limits: Authors suggested each seasonal flu vaccination may recruit only limited numbers of new T cells.

Germline V gene sequence: CDR1 LNHNV, CDR2 YYDKDF (reference sequence). Trimming at V came to 0 bases and at J to 3 bases, leaving 12 bases not matched to a gene. This CDR3 region has 19 residues. TCRdb reprocessed the RT-PCR reads via MiXCR and lists one record per CDR3 protein. Of 500,000 to 550,000 distinct CDR3 sequences in the sample, under 9% were seen once. Concerning this clonotype itself: Its specificity is unknown. A single base separates this from a much larger clone, so it may be a read error.

Here the sequenced sample was PBMCs from blood, taken about 23 months after vaccination. This sequence was found in a man between 45 and 75 years old who received an inactivated influenza vaccine. The chain employs TRBV15 and TRBJ1-5, with 9 bases that match TRBD1. CDR3 bases: TGTGCCACCAGCAGAGATCTTAGAGGACAGGGGTTGCACAATCAGCCCCAGCATTTT. Translated: CATSRDLRGQGLHNQPQHF.